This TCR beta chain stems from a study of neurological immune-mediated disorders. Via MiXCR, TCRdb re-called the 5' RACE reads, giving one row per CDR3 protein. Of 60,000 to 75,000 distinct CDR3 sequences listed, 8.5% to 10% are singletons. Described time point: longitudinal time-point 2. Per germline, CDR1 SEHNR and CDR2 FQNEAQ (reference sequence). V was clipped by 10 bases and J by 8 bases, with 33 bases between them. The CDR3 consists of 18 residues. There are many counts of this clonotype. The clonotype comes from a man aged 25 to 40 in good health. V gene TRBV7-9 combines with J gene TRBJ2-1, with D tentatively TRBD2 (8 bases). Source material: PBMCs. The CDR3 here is CAIDRDRRREAVTDEQFF. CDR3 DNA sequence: TGTGCCATCGACAGGGATCGCCGGCGGGAGGCAGTTACGGATGAGCAGTTCTTC.